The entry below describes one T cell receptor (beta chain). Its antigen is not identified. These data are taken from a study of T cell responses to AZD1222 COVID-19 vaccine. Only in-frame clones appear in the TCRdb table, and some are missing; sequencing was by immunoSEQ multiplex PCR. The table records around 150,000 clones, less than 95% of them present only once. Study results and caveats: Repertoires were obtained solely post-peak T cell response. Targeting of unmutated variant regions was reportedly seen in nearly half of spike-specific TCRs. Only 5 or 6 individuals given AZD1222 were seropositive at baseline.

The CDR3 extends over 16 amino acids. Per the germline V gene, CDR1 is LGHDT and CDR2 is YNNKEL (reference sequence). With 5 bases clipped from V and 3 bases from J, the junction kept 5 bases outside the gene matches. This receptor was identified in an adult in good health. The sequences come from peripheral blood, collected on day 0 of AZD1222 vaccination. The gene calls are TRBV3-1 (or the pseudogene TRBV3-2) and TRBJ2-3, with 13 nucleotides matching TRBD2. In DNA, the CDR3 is TGTGCCAGCAGCTTACGGACTAGCGGGAGAACAGATACGCAGTATTTT. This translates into CASSLRTSGRTDTQYF.